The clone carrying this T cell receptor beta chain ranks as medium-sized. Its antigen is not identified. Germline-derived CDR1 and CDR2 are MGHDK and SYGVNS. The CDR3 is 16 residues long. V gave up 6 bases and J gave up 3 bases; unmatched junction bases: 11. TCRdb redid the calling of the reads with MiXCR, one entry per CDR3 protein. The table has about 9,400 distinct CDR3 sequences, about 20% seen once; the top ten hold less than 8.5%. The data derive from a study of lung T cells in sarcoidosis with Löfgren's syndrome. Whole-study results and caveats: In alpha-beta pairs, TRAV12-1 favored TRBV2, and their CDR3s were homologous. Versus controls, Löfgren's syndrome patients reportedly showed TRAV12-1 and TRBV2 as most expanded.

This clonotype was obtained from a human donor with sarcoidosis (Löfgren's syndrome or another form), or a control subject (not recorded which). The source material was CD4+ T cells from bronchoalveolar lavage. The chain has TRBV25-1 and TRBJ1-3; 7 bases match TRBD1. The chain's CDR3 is CASSPARQGFGNTIYF. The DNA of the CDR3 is TGTGCCAGCAGCCCCGCGCGACAGGGATTTGGAAACACCATATATTTT.